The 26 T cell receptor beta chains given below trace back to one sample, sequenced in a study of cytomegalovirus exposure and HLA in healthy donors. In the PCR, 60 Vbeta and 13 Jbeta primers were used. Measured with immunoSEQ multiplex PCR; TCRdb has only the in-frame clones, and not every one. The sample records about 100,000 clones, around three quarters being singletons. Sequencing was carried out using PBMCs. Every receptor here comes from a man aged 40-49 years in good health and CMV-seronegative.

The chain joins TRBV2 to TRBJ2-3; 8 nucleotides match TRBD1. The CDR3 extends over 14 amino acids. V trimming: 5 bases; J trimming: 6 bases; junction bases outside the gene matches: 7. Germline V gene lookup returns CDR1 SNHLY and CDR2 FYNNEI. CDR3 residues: CASSLQGAIDTQYF. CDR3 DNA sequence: TGTGCCAGCAGTCTGCAGGGGGCGATTGATACGCAGTATTTT.

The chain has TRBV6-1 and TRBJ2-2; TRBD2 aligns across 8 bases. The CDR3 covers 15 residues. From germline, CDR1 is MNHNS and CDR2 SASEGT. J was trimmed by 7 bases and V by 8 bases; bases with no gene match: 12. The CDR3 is CASSLLAGRGGELFF. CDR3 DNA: TGTGCCAGCTCCCTCTTAGCGGGACGAGGCGGGGAGCTGTTTTTT.

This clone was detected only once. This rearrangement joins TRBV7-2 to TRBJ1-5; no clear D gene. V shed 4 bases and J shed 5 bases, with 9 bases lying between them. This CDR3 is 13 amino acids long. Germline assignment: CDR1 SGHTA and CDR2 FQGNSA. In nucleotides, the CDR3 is TGTGCCAGCAGCTCTAACAGTTATCAGCCCCAGCATTTT. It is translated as CASSSNSYQPQHF. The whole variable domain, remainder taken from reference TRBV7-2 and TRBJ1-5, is GAGVSQSPSNKVTEKGKDVELRCDPISGHTALYWYRQSLGQGLEFLIYFQGNSAPDKSGLPSDRFSAERTGGSVSTLTIQRTQQEDSAVYLCASSSNSYQPQHFGDGTRLSIL.

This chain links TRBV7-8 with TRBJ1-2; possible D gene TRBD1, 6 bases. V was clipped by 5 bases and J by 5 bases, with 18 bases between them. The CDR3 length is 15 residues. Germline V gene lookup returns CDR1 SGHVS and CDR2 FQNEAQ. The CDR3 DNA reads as TGTGCCAGCAGCCTACAAAGACAGGAGTATTATGGCTACACCTTC. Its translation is CASSLQRQEYYGYTF. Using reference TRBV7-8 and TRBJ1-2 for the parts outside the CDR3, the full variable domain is GAGVSQSPRYKVAKRGQDVALRCDPISGHVSLFWYQQALGQGPEFLTYFQNEAQLDKSGLPSDRFFAERPEGSVSTLKIQRTQQEDSAVYLCASSLQRQEYYGYTFGSGTRLTVV.

CDR3 sequence reads: CASTPLKDRAFF. DNA for the CDR3: TGTGCCAGCACACCTCTCAAGGACAGAGCTTTCTTT. The chain has TRBV28 and TRBJ1-1, with D maybe TRBD1 (6 bases). CDR1 and CDR2 from the germline V gene are MDHEN and SYDVKM. The germline V and J ends were trimmed by 7 bases and 10 bases, with 16 bases remaining between them. This CDR3 is 12 amino acids long.

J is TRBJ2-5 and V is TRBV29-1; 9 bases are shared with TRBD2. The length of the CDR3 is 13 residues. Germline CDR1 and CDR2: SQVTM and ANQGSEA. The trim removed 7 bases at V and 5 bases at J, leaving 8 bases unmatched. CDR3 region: CSEGGGAVETQYF. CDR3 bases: TGCAGCGAGGGCGGGGGGGCTGTGGAGACCCAGTACTTC.

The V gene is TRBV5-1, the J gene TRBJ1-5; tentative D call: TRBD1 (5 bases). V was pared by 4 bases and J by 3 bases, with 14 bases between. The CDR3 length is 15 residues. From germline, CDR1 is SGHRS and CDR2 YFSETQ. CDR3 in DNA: TGCGCCAGCAGCCTAGACGGACATACCAATCAGCCCCAGCATTTT. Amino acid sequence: CASSLDGHTNQPQHF.

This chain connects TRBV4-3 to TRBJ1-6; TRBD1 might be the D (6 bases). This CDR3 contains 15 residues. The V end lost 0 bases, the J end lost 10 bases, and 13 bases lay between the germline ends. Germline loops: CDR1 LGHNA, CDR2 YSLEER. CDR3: CASSQEVQGYSPLHF. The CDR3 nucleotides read TGCGCCAGCAGCCAAGAGGTACAGGGTTACTCACCCCTCCACTTT.

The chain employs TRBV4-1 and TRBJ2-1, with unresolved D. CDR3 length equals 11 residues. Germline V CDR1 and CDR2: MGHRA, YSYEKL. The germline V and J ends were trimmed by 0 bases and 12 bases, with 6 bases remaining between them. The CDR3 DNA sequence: TGCGCCAGCAGCCAAGACACATCGCAGTTCTTC. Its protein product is CASSQDTSQFF.

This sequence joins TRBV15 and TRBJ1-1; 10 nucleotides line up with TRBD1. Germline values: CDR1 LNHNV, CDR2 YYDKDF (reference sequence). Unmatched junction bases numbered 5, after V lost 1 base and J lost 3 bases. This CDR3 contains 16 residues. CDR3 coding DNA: TGTGCCACCAGCAGAGGACAGGGGGCGAGGTACACTGAAGCTTTCTTT. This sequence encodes CATSRGQGARYTEAFF.

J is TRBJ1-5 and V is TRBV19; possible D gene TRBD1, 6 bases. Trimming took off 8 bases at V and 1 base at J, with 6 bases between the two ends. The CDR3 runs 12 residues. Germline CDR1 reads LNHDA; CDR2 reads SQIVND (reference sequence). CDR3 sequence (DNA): TGTGCCAGTGGACAGAGCAATCAGCCCCAGCATTTT. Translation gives CASGQSNQPQHF. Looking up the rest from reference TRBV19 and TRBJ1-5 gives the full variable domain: DGGITQSPKYLFRKEGQNVTLSCEQNLNHDAMYWYRQDPGQGLRLIYYSQIVNDFQKGDIAEGYSVSREKKESFPLTVTSAQKNPTAFYLCASGQSNQPQHFGDGTRLSIL.

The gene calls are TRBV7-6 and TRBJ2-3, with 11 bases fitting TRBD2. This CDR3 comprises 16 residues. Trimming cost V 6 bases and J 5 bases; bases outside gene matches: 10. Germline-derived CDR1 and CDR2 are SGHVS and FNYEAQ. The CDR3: CASSRTSGGRLDTQYF. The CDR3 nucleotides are TGTGCCAGCAGTCGTACTAGCGGGGGCCGACTAGATACGCAGTATTTT.

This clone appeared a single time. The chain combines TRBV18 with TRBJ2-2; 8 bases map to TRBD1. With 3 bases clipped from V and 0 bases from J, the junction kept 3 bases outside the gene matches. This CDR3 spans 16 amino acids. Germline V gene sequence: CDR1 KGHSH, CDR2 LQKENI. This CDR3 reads CASSPETGANTGELFF. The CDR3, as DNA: TGTGCCAGCTCACCCGAGACAGGGGCGAACACCGGGGAGCTGTTTTTT. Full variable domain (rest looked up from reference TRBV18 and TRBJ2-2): NAGVMQNPRHLVRRRGQEARLRCSPMKGHSHVYWYRQLPEEGLKFMVYLQKENIIDESGMPKERFSAEFPKEGPSILRIQQVVRGDSAAYFCASSPETGANTGELFFGEGSRLTVL.

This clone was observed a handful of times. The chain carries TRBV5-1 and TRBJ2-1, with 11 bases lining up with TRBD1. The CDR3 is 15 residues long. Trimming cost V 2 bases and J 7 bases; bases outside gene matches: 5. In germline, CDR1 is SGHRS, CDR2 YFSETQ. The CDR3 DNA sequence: TGCGCCAGCAGCTTTCTGGGGACAGGGGGTAATGAGCAGTTCTTC. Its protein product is CASSFLGTGGNEQFF.

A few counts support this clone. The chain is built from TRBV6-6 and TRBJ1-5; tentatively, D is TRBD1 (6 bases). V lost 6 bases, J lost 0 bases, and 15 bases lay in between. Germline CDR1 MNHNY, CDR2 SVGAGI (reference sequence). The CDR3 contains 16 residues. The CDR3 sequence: CASRQTGAYSNQPQHF. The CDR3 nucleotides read TGTGCCAGCAGGCAGACAGGAGCTTATAGCAATCAGCCCCAGCATTTT.

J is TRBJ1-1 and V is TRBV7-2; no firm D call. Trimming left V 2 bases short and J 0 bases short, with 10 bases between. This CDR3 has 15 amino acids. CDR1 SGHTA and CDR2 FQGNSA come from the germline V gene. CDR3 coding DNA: TGTGCCAGCAGCTTAATGGCAGGCCTGAACACTGAAGCTTTCTTT. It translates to CASSLMAGLNTEAFF.

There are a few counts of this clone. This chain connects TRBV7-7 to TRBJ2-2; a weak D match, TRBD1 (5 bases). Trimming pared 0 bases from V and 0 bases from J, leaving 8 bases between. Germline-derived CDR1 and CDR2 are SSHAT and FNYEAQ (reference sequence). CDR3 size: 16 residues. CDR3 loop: CASSLAGRPNTGELFF. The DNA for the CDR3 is TGTGCCAGCAGCTTAGCGGGGCGACCGAACACCGGGGAGCTGTTTTTT.

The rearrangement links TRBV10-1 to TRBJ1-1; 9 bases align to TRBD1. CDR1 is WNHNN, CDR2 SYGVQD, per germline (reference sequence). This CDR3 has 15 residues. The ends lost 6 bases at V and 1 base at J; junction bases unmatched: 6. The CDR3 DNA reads TGCGCCAGCAGACCCGGACAGGGGACGAACACTGAAGCTTTCTTT. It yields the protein CASRPGQGTNTEAFF.

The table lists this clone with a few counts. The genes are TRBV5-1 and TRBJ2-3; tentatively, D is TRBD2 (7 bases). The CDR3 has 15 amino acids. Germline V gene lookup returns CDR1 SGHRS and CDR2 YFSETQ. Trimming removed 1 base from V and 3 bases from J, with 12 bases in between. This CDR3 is CASSLRGGATDTQYF. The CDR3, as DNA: TGCGCCAGCAGCTTGAGGGGGGGGGCAACAGATACGCAGTATTTT.

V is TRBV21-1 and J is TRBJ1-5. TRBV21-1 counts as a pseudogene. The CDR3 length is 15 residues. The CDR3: CASSNGGGCAQPQHF. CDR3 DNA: TGTGCCAGCAGCAATGGGGGGGGCTGCGCACAGCCCCAGCATTTT.

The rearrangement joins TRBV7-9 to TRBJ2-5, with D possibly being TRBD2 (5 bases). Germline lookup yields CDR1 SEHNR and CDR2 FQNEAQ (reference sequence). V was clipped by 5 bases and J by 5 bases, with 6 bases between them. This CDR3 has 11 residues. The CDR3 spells CASSPGETQYF. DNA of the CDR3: TGTGCCAGCAGCCCGGGGGAGACCCAGTACTTC.

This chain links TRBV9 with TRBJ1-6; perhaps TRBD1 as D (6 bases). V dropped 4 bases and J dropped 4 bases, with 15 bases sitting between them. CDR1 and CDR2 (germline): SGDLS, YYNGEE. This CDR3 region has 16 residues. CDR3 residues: CASSPGQRPYNSPLHF. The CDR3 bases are TGTGCCAGCAGCCCCGGACAGCGCCCGTATAATTCACCCCTCCACTTT.

The DNA for the CDR3 is TGTGCCAGCAGTGTAGGGGTCAGTTTTACAGATACGCAGTATTTT. This encodes CASSVGVSFTDTQYF. The chain is built from TRBV2 and TRBJ2-3; TRBD1 might be the D (5 bases). The CDR3 sequence is 15 residues long. Germline loops: CDR1 SNHLY, CDR2 FYNNEI. V lost 4 bases to trimming and J lost 3 bases, with 14 bases between them. The whole variable domain, filled in from reference TRBV2 and TRBJ2-3, reads EPEVTQTPSHQVTQMGQEVILRCVPISNHLYFYWYRQILGQKVEFLVSFYNNEISEKSEIFDDQFSVERPDGSNFTLKIRSTKLEDSAMYFCASSVGVSFTDTQYFGPGTRLTVL.

The chain's CDR3 is CASSLGQPYGYTF. CDR3 nucleotide sequence: TGCGCCAGCAGCCTCGGACAGCCCTATGGCTACACCTTC. The chain uses TRBV5-1 and TRBJ1-2; D possibly corresponds to TRBD1 (6 bases). This CDR3 spans 13 amino acids. Trimming removed 4 bases at V and 4 bases at J, with 11 bases between. CDR1 and CDR2 (germline): SGHRS, YFSETQ.

CDR3 coding DNA: TGTGCCAGCAGCTTAGCCGGGAACACTGAAGCTTTCTTT. Protein product: CASSLAGNTEAFF. The chain links TRBV11-2 to TRBJ1-1; unclear D gene. CDR1 and CDR2 (germline): SGHAT, FQNNGV. V shed 1 base and J shed 1 base, with 4 bases lying between them. The CDR3 covers 13 residues. Filled out from reference TRBV11-2 and TRBJ1-1, the complete variable domain reads EAGVAQSPRYKIIEKRQSVAFWCNPISGHATLYWYQQILGQGPKLLIQFQNNGVVDDSQLPKDRFSAERLKGVDSTLKIQPAKLEDSAVYLCASSLAGNTEAFFGQGTRLTVV.

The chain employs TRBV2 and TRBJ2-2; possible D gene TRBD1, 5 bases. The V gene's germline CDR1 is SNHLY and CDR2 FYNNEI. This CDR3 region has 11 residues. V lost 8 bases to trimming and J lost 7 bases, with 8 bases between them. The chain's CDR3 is CASQGNGELFF. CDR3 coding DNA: TGTGCCAGCCAGGGTAACGGGGAGCTGTTTTTT.